The rows below give T cell receptor beta chains drawn from one sample of a study of blood T cells in healthy people across ages. TCRdb recomputed calls from the 5' RACE reads with MiXCR, one row per CDR3 protein. The sample includes about a million distinct CDR3 sequences, approximately 49% of them seen just once. The sample comprised blood. The source is a man aged 30 to 45 in good health. CDR3s include the opening cysteine and the closing phenylalanine or tryptophan. Each record gives: clone size, D gene, V gene, J gene, CDR3 protein, CDR3 DNA. A D gene is named only where the DNA matches it firmly. The size field is filled for only some rows; it gives once, few, many or a size class.

>few|NA|TRBV7-9|TRBJ2-7
CASSNDPIQEQYF
TGTGCCAGCAGCAATGACCCAATCCAAGAGCAGTACTTC
>NA|NA|TRBV27|TRBJ2-7
CASKVGRPYEQYF
TGTGCCAGCAAAGTGGGACGGCCCTACGAGCAGTACTTC
>NA|TRBD1|TRBV27|TRBJ2-4
CASSLVGQGGLAKNIQYF
TGTGCCAGCAGTTTGGTGGGACAGGGAGGACTAGCCAAAAACATTCAGTACTTC
>NA|TRBD2|TRBV9|TRBJ2-5
CASSPGLAGGITETQYF
TGTGCCAGCAGCCCGGGACTAGCGGGGGGCATCACGGAGACCCAGTACTTC
>NA|TRBD2|TRBV10-3|TRBJ2-3
CATLAGDRTDTQYF
TGTGCCACCCTAGCGGGGGACCGCACAGATACGCAGTATTTT
>NA|NA|TRBV5-1|TRBJ1-3
CASSLTGTISGNTIYF
TGCGCCAGCAGCTTGACAGGGACCATCTCTGGAAACACCATATATTTT
>NA|NA|TRBV10-3|TRBJ1-2
CAINREDFNYGYTF
TGTGCCATCAACCGGGAAGACTTTAACTATGGCTACACCTTC
>NA|TRBD1|TRBV7-2|TRBJ2-7
CASSLAQGAGEQYF
TGTGCCAGCAGCTTGGCACAGGGGGCGGGCGAGCAGTACTTC
>NA|NA|TRBV20-1|TRBJ2-5
CSAREGPETQYF
TGCAGTGCTAGGGAGGGGCCTGAGACCCAGTACTTC
>NA|NA|TRBV6-1|TRBJ1-4
CASRPPATNEKLFF
TGTGCCAGCAGGCCCCCAGCAACTAATGAAAAACTGTTTTTT
>NA|NA|TRBV10-2|TRBJ2-7
CASSEGQLDRYEQYF
TGCGCCAGCAGTGAAGGACAGCTAGACCGCTACGAGCAGTACTTC
>few|TRBD2|TRBV3-1|TRBJ2-1
CASSRTSGEPYNEQFF
TGTGCCAGCAGCCGGACTAGCGGGGAACCCTACAATGAGCAGTTCTTC
>NA|NA|TRBV19|TRBJ2-7
CASSIGDHYEQYF
TGTGCCAGTAGTATAGGGGACCACTACGAGCAGTACTTC
>NA|NA|TRBV27|TRBJ1-1
CASSLGAATEAFF
TGTGCCAGCAGTTTAGGGGCAGCCACTGAAGCTTTCTTT
>NA|TRBD1|TRBV2|TRBJ2-4
CASTEGDRVREQYF
TGTGCCAGCACCGAAGGGGACAGGGTGAGGGAGCAGTACTTC
>few|NA|TRBV12-3/TRBV12-4|TRBJ2-3
CASSLSLRDRRLTDTQYF
TGTGCCAGCAGTTTATCCCTCCGAGACAGGCGCCTCACAGATACGCAGTATTTT
>NA|TRBD2|TRBV6-5|TRBJ2-7
CASSYVAGPYNEQYF
TGTGCCAGCAGTTACGTAGCGGGACCCTACAATGAGCAGTACTTC
>few|TRBD1|TRBV5-1|TRBJ2-5
CASSSGQGGETQYF
TGCGCCAGCAGTTCAGGACAGGGCGGAGAGACCCAGTACTTC
>NA|TRBD1|TRBV20-1|TRBJ2-1
CSATQTGGVFYNEQFF
TGCAGTGCTACCCAGACAGGGGGCGTTTTCTACAATGAGCAGTTCTTC
>NA|NA|TRBV3-1|TRBJ2-7
CASSPPATPRINEQYF
TGTGCCAGCAGCCCCCCGGCGACTCCTAGGATCAACGAGCAGTACTTC
>NA|NA|TRBV27|TRBJ2-7
CASSVGGSLYEQYF
TGTGCCAGCTCCGTCGGAGGGAGCCTGTACGAGCAGTACTTC
>NA|NA|TRBV5-1|TRBJ2-1
CASSLDGAYEQFF
TGCGCCAGCAGCTTGGACGGGGCCTATGAGCAGTTCTTC
>NA|TRBD2|TRBV20-1|TRBJ2-5
CSAEPASGGVSETQYF
TGCAGTGCTGAACCCGCTAGCGGGGGGGTTTCAGAGACCCAGTACTTC
>NA|TRBD1|TRBV9|TRBJ1-2
CASSLGIGGHYGYTF
TGTGCCAGCAGCTTAGGGATAGGGGGCCACTATGGCTACACCTTC
>NA|NA|TRBV9|TRBJ2-1
CASSVDAGSYNEQFF
TGTGCCAGCAGCGTAGACGCAGGGTCTTACAATGAGCAGTTCTTC
>NA|NA|TRBV7-3|TRBJ2-3
CASSLDRMSDTQYF
TGTGCCAGCAGCTTAGATAGGATGAGCGATACGCAGTATTTT
>NA|NA|TRBV28|TRBJ2-3
CAHAAWDTQYF
TGTGCCCACGCGGCGTGGGATACGCAGTATTTT
>NA|TRBD2|TRBV3-1|TRBJ2-3
CASSHRLAGGPKTDTQYF
TGTGCCAGCAGCCACCGACTAGCGGGGGGGCCGAAGACAGATACGCAGTATTTT
>NA|TRBD1|TRBV11-2|TRBJ1-2
CASSLDPGTGTYGYTF
TGTGCCAGCAGCTTAGATCCAGGGACAGGGACCTATGGCTACACCTTC
>many|NA|TRBV7-4|TRBJ2-7
CASSRPGSSPSYEQYF
TGTGCCAGCAGCAGACCAGGGTCCTCTCCCTCCTACGAGCAGTACTTC
>many|TRBD2|TRBV7-2|TRBJ2-4
CASSDSGGANIQYF
TGTGCCAGCAGCGATAGCGGGGGGGCCAACATTCAGTACTTC
>many|NA|TRBV7-2|TRBJ1-1
CASSLDAGTEAFF
TGTGCCAGCAGCTTAGACGCGGGGACTGAAGCTTTCTTT
>NA|TRBD1|TRBV20-1|TRBJ1-1
CSARDPDRSNTEAFF
TGCAGTGCTAGAGATCCGGACAGGTCGAACACTGAAGCTTTCTTT
>NA|TRBD1|TRBV5-5|TRBJ1-2
CASSLAGTGYLYGYTF
TGTGCCAGCAGCTTGGCAGGGACAGGGTACTTATATGGCTACACCTTC
>NA|NA|TRBV29-1|TRBJ2-3
CSVEQMGRLTDTQYF
TGCAGCGTTGAACAAATGGGACGGCTCACAGATACGCAGTATTTT
>few|TRBD1|TRBV12-5|TRBJ2-5
CASGGDRGIQETQYF
TGTGCTAGTGGTGGGGACAGGGGGATTCAAGAGACCCAGTACTTC
>NA|TRBD1|TRBV3-1|TRBJ1-6
CASNKNRGLDNSPLHF
TGTGCCAGCAACAAAAACAGGGGGCTAGATAATTCACCCCTCCACTTT
>NA|TRBD2|TRBV7-2|TRBJ2-5
CASSRGGTQETQYF
TGTGCCAGCAGTCGCGGGGGGACCCAAGAGACCCAGTACTTC
>NA|NA|TRBV28|TRBJ1-2
CTGLDGYGYTF
TGTACCGGCCTGGACGGGTATGGCTACACCTTC
>NA|TRBD1|TRBV20-1|TRBJ2-2
CSASGTGYTGELFF
TGCAGTGCTTCCGGGACAGGGTACACCGGGGAGCTGTTTTTT
>many|NA|TRBV7-2|TRBJ2-5
CASSPKGRLETQYF
TGTGCCAGCAGCCCAAAGGGCCGTCTGGAGACCCAGTACTTC
>few|NA|TRBV6-5|TRBJ2-7
CASSYRGGGKYF
TGTGCCAGCAGTTACCGGGGAGGGGGAAAGTACTTC
>NA|TRBD2|TRBV10-2|TRBJ2-3
CAAEGTSSDTQYF
TGCGCCGCGGAAGGGACTAGTAGTGATACGCAGTATTTT
>many|NA|TRBV20-1|TRBJ1-5
CSARDGNQPQHF
TGCAGTGCTAGAGATGGCAATCAGCCCCAGCATTTT
>few|NA|TRBV7-9|TRBJ1-2
CASTPGGRNYGYTF
TGTGCCAGCACCCCGGGGGGCAGGAACTATGGCTACACCTTC
>few|NA|TRBV5-1|TRBJ2-7
CASSLVRGGEQYF
TGTGCCAGCAGCTTGGTGCGGGGCGGAGAGCAGTACTTC
>once|TRBD2|TRBV5-1|TRBJ2-1
CASSPLATSSYNEQFF
TGCGCCAGCAGCCCACTAGCGACGAGCTCCTACAATGAGCAGTTCTTC
>NA|NA|TRBV25-1|TRBJ1-2
CASSEFVYGYTF
TGTGCCAGCAGTGAATTTGTCTATGGCTACACCTTC
>few|NA|TRBV12-3/TRBV12-4|TRBJ2-7
CASSFGQGSSYEQYF
TGTGCCAGCAGTTTCGGGCAGGGGAGCTCCTACGAGCAGTACTTC
>few|NA|TRBV2|TRBJ2-1
CASMEQAQFF
TGTGCCAGCATGGAGCAGGCGCAGTTCTTC
>NA|NA|TRBV7-2|TRBJ2-7
CASRSPDSYEQYF
TGTGCCAGCCGTAGCCCGGATTCCTACGAGCAGTACTTC
>few|TRBD1|TRBV12-3/TRBV12-4|TRBJ2-7
CASSPTRQGSYEQYF
TGTGCCAGCAGTCCAACTCGACAGGGCTCCTACGAGCAGTACTTC
>few|NA|TRBV7-2|TRBJ1-1
CASSPGRTATEAFF
TGTGCCAGCAGCCCCGGCAGAACGGCAACTGAAGCTTTCTTT
>few|NA|TRBV9|TRBJ1-2
CASSVATNYGYTF
TGTGCCAGCAGCGTAGCAACTAACTATGGCTACACCTTC
>NA|TRBD1|TRBV3-1|TRBJ1-2
CASSHGQGPYGYTF
TGTGCCAGCAGCCATGGACAGGGCCCCTATGGCTACACCTTC